The 9 T cell receptor beta chains below all came from one sample that was sequenced in a study of a mutant IDH1 vaccine in newly diagnosed glioma. Indicated time point: week 23, last vaccination. What each vaccine dose contained was 300 ug of mutant IDH1 20-mer peptide, accompanied by topical imiquimod. For these TCRs, the target antigens are not known. Some clones are missing from TCRdb's copy, which holds only in-frame ones; the method was immunoSEQ multiplex PCR. The sample has approximately 82,000 clones, approximately 85% seen once. The specimen comprised PBMCs, sampled from a glioma patient whose treatment included an IDH1 peptide vaccine. The receptors here all came from a man aged 25-40 years with glioma. Some clones in this sample may be carry-over from other donors' samples.

This clone turned up a few times. V is TRBV5-1 and J is TRBJ2-3; 9 bases are shared with TRBD2. The germline V gene has CDR1 SGHRS and CDR2 YFSETQ. V lost 4 bases, J lost 6 bases, and 9 bases stayed unmatched. The length of the CDR3 is 15 residues. CDR3: CASSNGTSRMDTQYF. The DNA of the CDR3 is TGCGCCAGCAGCAACGGGACTAGCCGCATGGATACGCAGTATTTT.

This clone was seen more than once but under ten times. This chain links TRBV29-1 with TRBJ1-2; 9 nucleotides align to TRBD1. Germline loops: CDR1 SQVTM, CDR2 ANQGSEA. The ends lost 4 bases at V and 5 bases at J; junction bases unmatched: 2. This CDR3 has 12 amino acids. The CDR3 region is CSVAGTGYGYTF. The CDR3 DNA follows: TGCAGCGTTGCCGGGACAGGGTATGGCTACACCTTC.

The chain employs TRBV9 and TRBJ1-4, with D tentatively TRBD1 (5 bases). The CDR3 is 16 residues long. Germline values: CDR1 SGDLS, CDR2 YYNGEE. The V end lost 3 bases, the J end lost 8 bases, and 20 bases lay between the germline ends. The DNA for the CDR3 is TGTGCCAGCAGCGGTGGGGGTGTAGGGAAAAGGGAAAAACTGTTTTTT. Translated, it gives CASSGGGVGKREKLFF.

The genes are TRBV7-2 and TRBJ2-2; D perhaps matches TRBD1 (6 bases). Trimming left V 1 base short and J 3 bases short, with 12 bases between. Germline V gives CDR1 SGHTA, CDR2 FQGNSA. The CDR3 is made up of 16 amino acids. DNA for the CDR3: TGTGCCAGCAGCTTAGTTAGGACAGCCGACACCGGGGAGCTGTTTTTT. Translation: CASSLVRTADTGELFF.

This clone has only a few counts. The chain has TRBV10-3 and TRBJ1-6; D call uncertain. This CDR3 is built from 13 residues. The germline V gene has CDR1 ENHRY and CDR2 SYGVKD. The V end was cut by 3 bases, the J end by 11 bases, with 11 bases between. The CDR3 DNA sequence: TGTGCCATCAGTGAAACCGCGGTAGCACCCCTCCACTTT. Protein product: CAISETAVAPLHF.

This clone occurred once. The chain joins TRBV2 to TRBJ1-2; D remains unclear. CDR1 and CDR2 from the germline V gene are SNHLY and FYNNEI. The V and J ends lost 0 bases and 4 bases respectively, with 6 bases between them. The CDR3 runs 13 residues. The chain's CDR3 is CASSEAVTYGYTF. The CDR3 DNA sequence: TGTGCCAGCAGTGAAGCGGTGACCTATGGCTACACCTTC. Full variable domain (outside the CDR3, taken from reference TRBV2 and TRBJ1-2): EPEVTQTPSHQVTQMGQEVILRCVPISNHLYFYWYRQILGQKVEFLVSFYNNEISEKSEIFDDQFSVERPDGSNFTLKIRSTKLEDSAMYFCASSEAVTYGYTFGSGTRLTVV.

The gene calls are TRBV30 and TRBJ1-2, with 8 nucleotides matching TRBD1. This CDR3 contains 14 residues. After removal of 1 base from V and 8 bases from J, the junction contained 9 bases not matched to a gene. Germline V gene sequence: CDR1 GTSNPN, CDR2 SVGIG (reference sequence). The DNA of the CDR3 is TGTGCCTGGAGTGACTATACAGGGGGAGAAGGCTACACCTTC. Translated: CAWSDYTGGEGYTF.

The chain carries TRBV28 and TRBJ1-6; TRBD1 is a possible D gene (5 bases). This CDR3 has 17 residues. The germline CDR1 and CDR2 sequences are MDHEN and SYDVKM. V gave up 10 bases and J gave up 0 bases, with 19 bases separating them. The CDR3 DNA reads TGTGCCATCGGCCAGGGTATGGGACTCTCCTATAATTCACCCCTCCACTTT. Protein sequence: CAIGQGMGLSYNSPLHF.

V gene TRBV5-8 combines with J gene TRBJ2-5; D gene unclear. Germline CDR1 and CDR2: SGHTS and YDEGEE. The CDR3 covers 13 residues. V was cut by 4 bases and J by 1 base, with 8 bases left in between. The CDR3: CASSGPFQETQYF. The CDR3 DNA is TGTGCCAGCAGCGGACCCTTCCAAGAGACCCAGTACTTC.